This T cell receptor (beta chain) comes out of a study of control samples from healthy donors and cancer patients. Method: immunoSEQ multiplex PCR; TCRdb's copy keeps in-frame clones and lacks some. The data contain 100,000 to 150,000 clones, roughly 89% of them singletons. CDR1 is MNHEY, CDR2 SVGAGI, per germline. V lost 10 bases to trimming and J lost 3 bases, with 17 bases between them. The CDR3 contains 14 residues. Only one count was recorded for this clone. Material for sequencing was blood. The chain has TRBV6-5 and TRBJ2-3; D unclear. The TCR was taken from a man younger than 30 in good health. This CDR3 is CATHLGFSTDTQYF. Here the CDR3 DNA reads TGTGCCACCCACCTTGGGTTTTCGACAGATACGCAGTATTTT.